Each of the 26 T cell receptor beta chains below was sequenced from the same sample in a study of cytomegalovirus exposure and HLA in healthy donors. 60 Vbeta and 13 Jbeta primers were used in PCR. The protocol was immunoSEQ multiplex PCR, while the TCRdb copy is restricted to in-frame clones and leaves out a portion. The repertoire holds 100,000 to 140,000 clones, with over 75% as singletons. The specimen sequenced was PBMCs. Source of these receptors: a male donor in good health and CMV-seronegative.

The rearrangement links TRBV30 to TRBJ2-7, with 9 positions matching TRBD1. The CDR3 is 14 amino acids. V lost 4 bases to trimming and J lost 4 bases; unmatched junction nucleotides: 8. CDR1 is GTSNPN and CDR2 is SVGIG in the germline V gene (reference sequence). CDR3: CAWNREGQGYEQYF. The CDR3 DNA follows: TGTGCCTGGAATAGAGAGGGACAGGGTTACGAGCAGTACTTC.

The V call is TRBV19, the J call TRBJ1-1, with D possibly matching TRBD1 (5 bases). The V end was cut by 4 bases, the J end by 5 bases, with 8 bases between. The germline V gene encodes CDR1 LNHDA and CDR2 SQIVND (reference sequence). CDR3 length: 12 residues. CDR3 region: CASSRQPTEAFF. In DNA, the CDR3 is TGTGCCAGTAGTAGACAGCCGACTGAAGCTTTCTTT. The full variable domain, in which reference TRBV19 and TRBJ1-1 provide the parts outside the CDR3, is DGGITQSPKYLFRKEGQNVTLSCEQNLNHDAMYWYRQDPGQGLRLIYYSQIVNDFQKGDIAEGYSVSREKKESFPLTVTSAQKNPTAFYLCASSRQPTEAFFGQGTRLTVV.

The gene calls are TRBV5-1 and TRBJ2-7; 12 bases align to TRBD2. The CDR3 sequence is 14 residues long. CDR1 is SGHRS, CDR2 YFSETQ, per germline. Germline trimming cut 4 bases from V and 3 bases from J; bases unmatched to any gene: 2. The CDR3 DNA sequence: TGCGCCAGCAGCGGGGGACTAGCGGGCTACGAGCAGTACTTC. Its translation: CASSGGLAGYEQYF.

This clone was counted only a few times. The rearrangement links TRBV6-6 to TRBJ2-1; possibly TRBD2 for D (6 bases). The CDR3 has 16 residues. Germline V gene sequence: CDR1 MNHNY, CDR2 SVGAGI (reference sequence). V was cut by 0 bases and J by 9 bases, with 18 bases left in between. The CDR3 DNA reads as TGTGCCAGCAGTTACTCGACCGGGACTCACGCACCTGAGCAGTTCTTC. Translated, it gives CASSYSTGTHAPEQFF.

The chain carries TRBV15 and TRBJ2-7; the D is unclear. Germline V CDR1 and CDR2: LNHNV, YYDKDF (reference sequence). The CDR3 contains 13 residues. V was trimmed by 0 bases and J by 6 bases, leaving 9 bases between them. For the CDR3, the DNA is TGTGCCACCAGCAGAGATCGGGTAACCGAGCAGTACTTC. It yields the protein CATSRDRVTEQYF.

In DNA, the CDR3 is TGTGCCTCTGGAGTAGCAAGGCTAGCGGGTACACGGACCCAGTACTTC. Amino acids: CASGVARLAGTRTQYF. The chain couples TRBV30 to TRBJ2-5, with TRBD2 matching 8 bases. From germline, CDR1 is GTSNPN and CDR2 SVGIG (reference sequence). CDR3 length: 16 residues. V shed 7 bases and J 7 bases; nucleotides not matched to a gene: 20.

The CDR3 DNA is TGTGCCATCAGTGAGCGACTCCTCGACGGAAACACCATATATTTT. Translated, it gives CAISERLLDGNTIYF. The chain joins TRBV10-3 to TRBJ1-3; D ambiguous. In germline, CDR1 is ENHRY, CDR2 SYGVKD. V shed 2 bases and J shed 4 bases, with 12 bases lying between them. The CDR3 has 15 residues.

A few counts support this clone. The CDR3 region has the DNA TGTGCCAGCAGTCCGGGACAGGGTAAAGGAGATACGCAGTATTTT. It specifies CASSPGQGKGDTQYF. The chain recombines TRBV5-6 with TRBJ2-3; 9 nucleotides match TRBD1. The CDR3 length is 15 residues. V lost 5 bases to trimming and J lost 5 bases; unmatched junction nucleotides: 9. The germline gives CDR1 SGHDT, CDR2 YYEEEE.

This sequence joins TRBV21-1 and TRBJ1-5; TRBD1, the D gene given by the table, was not confirmed from the DNA. TRBV21-1 is classified as a pseudogene. This CDR3 is 15 amino acids long. CDR3 protein: CAKGVLGRRNQPQHF. The DNA of the CDR3 is TGTGCCAAGGGGGTTCTGGGCCGGCGGAATCAGCCCCAGCATTTT.

The chain links TRBV28 to TRBJ2-7, with 7 bases identical to TRBD2. Germline V gene data show CDR1 as MDHEN and CDR2 as SYDVKM. The V and J ends lost 3 bases and 0 bases, in that order; junction bases with no gene match: 8. CDR3 size: 16 residues. The CDR3 region is CASSFSSSGPSYEQYF. The CDR3 coding sequence is TGTGCCAGCAGTTTTTCATCTAGCGGACCCTCCTACGAGCAGTACTTC.

The chain carries TRBV2 and TRBJ1-2, with D unclear. Trimming stripped 3 bases from V and 2 bases from J, with 16 bases between. This CDR3 has 16 amino acids. Germline CDR1 is SNHLY and CDR2 is FYNNEI. Here the CDR3 DNA reads TGTGCCAGCAGTGATCCGGACTCAACTCGGAACTATGGCTACACCTTC. Translating it yields CASSDPDSTRNYGYTF.

This clone was observed a few times. The chain uses TRBV4-2 and TRBJ1-5, with D possibly being TRBD1 (6 bases). CDR1 and CDR2 (germline): LGHNA, YNFKEQ. V was cut by 1 base and J by 4 bases, with 11 bases left in between. The CDR3 covers 15 residues. In DNA, the CDR3 is TGTGCCAGCAGCCAAGTTTGGACAGCGAATCAGCCCCAGCATTTT. This translates into CASSQVWTANQPQHF.

This clone was observed a single time. CDR3 protein: CASSLWSLQPQHF. For the CDR3, the DNA is TGTGCCAGCAGTTTATGGTCATTGCAGCCCCAGCATTTT. The rearrangement joins TRBV28 to TRBJ1-5; D ambiguous. Looked up from germline, CDR1 is MDHEN and CDR2 is SYDVKM. The CDR3 consists of 13 residues. V lost 0 bases, J lost 7 bases, and 7 bases lay in between.

The V call is TRBV10-1, the J call TRBJ2-1, with D maybe TRBD2 (5 bases). The CDR3 runs to 13 residues. Germline values: CDR1 WNHNN, CDR2 SYGVQD (reference sequence). V lost 3 bases to trimming and J lost 5 bases, with 8 bases between them. The CDR3 loop is CASSDGIDNEQFF. CDR3 sequence (DNA): TGCGCCAGCAGTGACGGGATCGACAATGAGCAGTTCTTC.

V gene TRBV18 combines with J gene TRBJ2-1; tentative D call: TRBD2 (6 bases). Germline lookup yields CDR1 KGHSH and CDR2 LQKENI. The length of the CDR3 is 15 residues. Trimming removed 2 bases at V and 9 bases at J, with 17 bases between. DNA for the CDR3: TGTGCCAGCTCACCAAGTTCGGGAGTATTGGTTGAGCAGTTCTTC. This sequence encodes CASSPSSGVLVEQFF.

The chain combines TRBV14 with TRBJ2-1, with D uncertain. CDR1 is SGHDN, CDR2 FVKESK, per germline. V lost 0 bases and J 8 bases, leaving 8 bases between the germline ends. This CDR3 has 13 amino acids. The CDR3 protein is CASSQDQEDEQFF. The CDR3 DNA reads as TGTGCCAGCAGCCAAGATCAAGAGGATGAGCAGTTCTTC. Based on the CDR3 plus reference TRBV14 and TRBJ2-1, the full variable domain is EAGVTQFPSHSVIEKGQTVTLRCDPISGHDNLYWYRRVMGKEIKFLLHFVKESKQDESGMPNNRFLAERTGGTYSTLKVQPAELEDSGVYFCASSQDQEDEQFFGPGTRLTVL.

The J gene is TRBJ1-1, the V gene TRBV6-1, with 9 bases aligning to TRBD1. With V trimmed by 4 bases and J by 6 bases, 6 bases remained unmatched. The CDR3 contains 14 residues. CDR1 is MNHNS and CDR2 is SASEGT in the germline V gene. This CDR3 reads CASSVDRGVAEAFF. CDR3 sequence (DNA): TGTGCCAGCAGTGTTGACAGGGGGGTCGCTGAAGCTTTCTTT.

The V gene is TRBV7-6, the J gene TRBJ1-3; D may be TRBD1 (5 bases). V shed 5 bases and J shed 2 bases, with 16 bases lying between them. Germline assignment: CDR1 SGHVS and CDR2 FNYEAQ. The CDR3 totals 16 residues. CDR3 sequence reads: CASSPTSVQAGNTIYF. The CDR3 nucleotides are TGTGCCAGCAGCCCCACCTCGGTACAGGCTGGAAACACCATATATTTT.

V gene TRBV5-4 combines with J gene TRBJ2-7, with TRBD2 as a possible D gene (5 bases). V lost 4 bases and J lost 6, with 14 bases in between. Germline CDR1 reads SGHNT; CDR2 reads YYREEE (reference sequence). The CDR3 contains 13 residues. This CDR3 is CASSLTRYSEQYF. CDR3 nucleotide sequence: TGTGCCAGCAGCCTAACTAGATATAGCGAGCAGTACTTC.

The chain uses TRBV5-1 and TRBJ2-1; D is perhaps TRBD2 (6 bases). With 0 bases removed from V and 15 bases from J, the gap between germline ends came to 25 bases. The CDR3 is 16 residues long. Germline V gene sequence: CDR1 SGHRS, CDR2 YFSETQ. This CDR3 is CASSLGRPSASLPWFF. CDR3 nucleotides: TGCGCCAGCAGCTTGGGCCGCCCTAGCGCGAGTCTCCCTTGGTTCTTC.

J is TRBJ2-5 and V is TRBV10-3; 7 positions match TRBD2. With 10 bases clipped from V and 2 bases from J, the junction kept 10 bases outside the gene matches. This CDR3 contains 14 residues. Germline CDR1 reads ENHRY; CDR2 reads SYGVKD. The CDR3 is CATNLGDYQETQYF. The CDR3 DNA reads TGTGCCACCAATCTGGGGGACTATCAAGAGACCCAGTACTTC.

The chain combines TRBV15 with TRBJ2-1, with D possibly matching TRBD1 (6 bases). CDR1 is LNHNV and CDR2 is YYDKDF in the germline V gene (reference sequence). Trimming cost V 5 bases and J 3 bases, with 14 bases left between them. This CDR3 has 15 amino acids. CDR3 amino acids: CATSPDSSYYNEQFF. The CDR3 region has the DNA TGTGCCACCAGCCCGGACAGCTCTTACTACAATGAGCAGTTCTTC. Filled out from reference TRBV15 and TRBJ2-1, the complete variable domain reads DAMVIQNPRYQVTQFGKPVTLSCSQTLNHNVMYWYQQKSSQAPKLLFHYYDKDFNNEADTPDNFQSRRPNTSFCFLDIRSPGLGDTAMYLCATSPDSSYYNEQFFGPGTRLTVL.

This chain links TRBV9 with TRBJ1-3; maybe TRBD1 (6 bases). The CDR3 consists of 15 residues. Germline lookup yields CDR1 SGDLS and CDR2 YYNGEE. V lost 0 bases to trimming and J lost 4 bases, with 11 bases between them. The CDR3 sequence is CASSVVPGAGNTIYF. The CDR3 DNA reads as TGTGCCAGCAGCGTAGTCCCAGGGGCCGGAAACACCATATATTTT.

This chain joins TRBV5-4 and TRBJ2-7; 10 bases are a match to TRBD2. After removal of 4 bases from V and 7 bases from J, the junction contained 11 bases not matched to a gene. This CDR3 has 15 residues. CDR1 and CDR2 (germline): SGHNT, YYREEE (reference sequence). The CDR3 nucleotides are TGTGCCAGCAGCGGGAGCGGGAGGGCCTTTGGTGAGCAGTACTTC. This codes for CASSGSGRAFGEQYF.

The rearrangement links TRBV27 to TRBJ2-7, with D tentatively TRBD2 (6 bases). Looked up from germline, CDR1 is MNHEY and CDR2 is SMNVEV (reference sequence). V was cut by 3 bases and J by 2 bases, with 8 bases left in between. This CDR3 has 13 residues. CDR3 amino acids: CASSFASAYEQYF. CDR3 DNA sequence: TGTGCCAGCAGTTTTGCTAGCGCCTACGAGCAGTACTTC.

This clone was counted only a few times. The chain combines TRBV7-7 with TRBJ2-5; 7 bases align to TRBD2. The CDR3 has 15 residues. With V trimmed by 0 bases and J by 5 bases, 6 bases remained unmatched. Germline CDR1 is SSHAT and CDR2 is FNYEAQ (reference sequence). The CDR3 region has the DNA TGTGCCAGCAGCTTAGCGGGGGGGGAGCGGGAGACCCAGTACTTC. Protein sequence: CASSLAGGERETQYF.